The entry that follows covers one T cell receptor beta chain sequence. The data originate from a study of cytomegalovirus exposure and HLA in healthy donors. PCR was performed using 60 Vbeta and 13 Jbeta primers. Only in-frame clones appear in the TCRdb table, and some are missing; sequencing was by immunoSEQ multiplex PCR. The table records 90,000 to 140,000 clones, about 15% of them present only once. Germline lookup yields CDR1 SGHRS and CDR2 YFSETQ. Trimming took off 0 bases at V and 4 bases at J, with 13 bases between the two ends. This CDR3 has 15 residues. Sequences were obtained from PBMCs. The rearrangement joins TRBV5-1 to TRBJ2-5; the D gene is possibly TRBD1 (8 bases). The TCR originated in a female donor in good health and CMV-seronegative. The CDR3 reads CASSLGTGRGETQYF. The CDR3 DNA reads as TGCGCCAGCAGCTTGGGGACAGGGAGGGGAGAGACCCAGTACTTC.